This T cell receptor (beta chain) emerged from a study of identical twins. General study results and limits: Abundant beta clonotypes from cord blood had fewer insertions, unlike memory repertoires, which showed none. For out-of-frame alpha sequences shared by twins, low generation probability was in excess.

In every case, the donor was a healthy Caucasian. CDR3 length: 15 residues. Germline CDR1 reads SGHTA; CDR2 reads FQGNSA. Unique molecular identifiers were present on the cDNA, and a universal primer site came from template switching. TCRdb reprocessed the 5' RACE reads via MiXCR and lists one record per CDR3 protein. The repertoire includes approximately 350,000 distinct CDR3 sequences, about 12% of them detected once, and around 7.8% sits in the top ten. A word on this clonotype: The antigen remains unidentified. At one boundary the junction diverges from the germline segment, which might be a read error.

The data also belong to a second study, concerning yellow fever vaccine responses in identical twins.

Sequencing used CD8+ T cells sorted from blood. This clonotype originated in a woman aged 18-29 years in good health. V is TRBV7-2 and J is TRBJ2-1, with unresolved D. CDR3 protein: CASSLLTSTYNEHFF. CDR3 bases: TGTGCCAGCAGCTTACTGACTTCGACGTACAATGAGCATTTCTTC.